This record covers a single T cell receptor (beta chain). The protocol was immunoSEQ multiplex PCR, while the TCRdb copy is restricted to in-frame clones and leaves out a portion. The sample includes more than 75,000 clones, around 90% of them seen just once. This record comes from a study of control samples from healthy donors and cancer patients. Unmatched junction bases numbered 4, after V lost 4 bases and J lost 4 bases. Germline V gene lookup returns CDR1 SGHNT and CDR2 YYREEE (reference sequence). This CDR3 spans 14 amino acids. This TCR came from a woman aged 55-69 years with head and neck cancer. Specimen: PBMCs. The chain is built from TRBV5-4 and TRBJ1-4; TRBD1 matches 7 bases. CDR3 amino acids: CASSRDSGNEKLFF. The CDR3 bases are TGTGCCAGCAGCCGGGACAGCGGTAATGAAAAACTGTTTTTT. Full variable domain (rest looked up from reference TRBV5-4 and TRBJ1-4): ETGVTQSPTHLIKTRGQQVTLRCSSQSGHNTVSWYQQALGQGPQFIFQYYREEENGRGNFPPRFSGLQFPNYSSELNVNALELDDSALYLCASSRDSGNEKLFFGSGTQLSVL.